The rows below give T cell receptor beta chains drawn from one sample of a study of early stage breast cancer tumors. Method: immunoSEQ multiplex PCR; TCRdb's copy keeps in-frame clones and lacks some. In the table there are about 72,000 clones, 65% to 80% of which are singletons. Sequenced: blood. These receptors all stem from a person aged 55 to 75 with breast cancer. The CDR3 runs from the conserved cysteine through the conserved F or W. D genes are given only for firm matches. The size entry is marked missing in some rows and otherwise reads once, few, many or a size class.

clone size,CDR3 length,D gene,V gene,J gene,CDR3 DNA,CDR3 protein
.,15,TRBD1,TRBV6-5,TRBJ2-2,TGTGCCAGCAGGAGGACAGGCCCAAACACCGGGGAGCTGTTTTTT,CASRRTGPNTGELFF
.,14,.,TRBV18,TRBJ1-4,TGTGCCAGCTCACCACCCTCTACAGCTGAAAAACTGTTTTTT,CASSPPSTAEKLFF
.,15,.,TRBV6-1,TRBJ2-3,TGTGCCAGCAGCGCAGACGGGGCACACACAGATACGCAGTATTTT,CASSADGAHTDTQYF
.,12,.,TRBV6-5,TRBJ2-3,TGTGCCAGCAGTATGACGAGAGATACGCAGTATTTT,CASSMTRDTQYF
.,14,.,TRBV7-9,TRBJ1-6,TGTGCCAGCAGCACCGGGACAAGGCAGACACCCCTCCACTTT,CASSTGTRQTPLHF
.,17,.,TRBV5-1,TRBJ2-3,TGCGCCAGCAGCTTGCGCCCGACAGGAGGTAGCACAGATACGCAGTATTTT,CASSLRPTGGSTDTQYF
.,17,.,TRBV7-2,TRBJ2-1,TGTGCCAGCAGCTTAAACCCCGACCCTGCGCGTTACAATGAGCAGTTCTTC,CASSLNPDPARYNEQFF
.,17,TRBD1,TRBV2,TRBJ1-1,TGTGCCAGCAGCAGATCCGACAGGGGGAGTTGGGGCACTGAAGCTTTCTTT,CASSRSDRGSWGTEAFF
.,15,.,TRBV5-1,TRBJ1-6,TGCGCCAGCAGCTTGGTGGGGCCAGGGGATTCACCCCTCCACTTT,CASSLVGPGDSPLHF
.,14,TRBD2,TRBV7-9,TRBJ2-7,TGTGCCAGCAGCAGCAGCGGGGGACCCTACGAGCAGTACTTC,CASSSSGGPYEQYF
.,13,.,TRBV13,TRBJ1-5,TGTGCCAGCAGCTTAAAGGACAATCAGCCCCAGCATTTT,CASSLKDNQPQHF
.,16,TRBD2,TRBV5-1,TRBJ2-1,TGCGCCAGCAGCTTGGCCGGGGGACTAGTCGGTAATGAGCAGTTCTTC,CASSLAGGLVGNEQFF
.,11,.,TRBV7-9,TRBJ2-1,TGTGCCAGCAGCTCTATAAATGAGCAGTTCTTC,CASSSINEQFF
.,8,.,TRBV6-5,TRBJ2-2,TGTCCGTGGGGGGAGCTGTTTTTT,CPWGELFF
few,17,TRBD1,TRBV5-4,TRBJ2-2,TGTGCCAGCAGGGGACCACCGGGACAGGGAGTGACCGGGGAGCTGTTTTTT,CASRGPPGQGVTGELFF
.,11,.,TRBV29-1,TRBJ2-7,TGCAGCGTTGGACTTCTCTACGAGCAGTACTTC,CSVGLLYEQYF
.,13,.,TRBV10-1,TRBJ2-3,TGCGCCAGCAGTGAGTGGAAGGGGACGGCGCAGTATTTT,CASSEWKGTAQYF
.,14,.,TRBV14,TRBJ2-1,TGTGCCAGCAGCCAAGATCTAAGGGCAGGGGAGCAGTTCTTC,CASSQDLRAGEQFF
.,15,.,TRBV5-1,TRBJ2-7,TGCGCCAGCAGCTTAGGAATTGCGTCCGTGGACGAGCAGTACTTC,CASSLGIASVDEQYF
few,13,TRBD1,TRBV2,TRBJ1-2,TGTGCCAGCAGTGAGGACAGGGAGGCTGGCTACACCTTC,CASSEDREAGYTF
.,15,TRBD2,TRBV5-8,TRBJ2-3,TGTGCCAGCAGCTACCAAGCGGGGGCGGCAGATACGCAGTATTTT,CASSYQAGAADTQYF
.,13,.,TRBV6-5,TRBJ1-2,TGTGCCAGCAGTTACTCAGCAGACTATGGCTACACCTTC,CASSYSADYGYTF
.,15,TRBD1,TRBV2,TRBJ1-5,TGTGCCAGCAGTGCCGGGACAGGACCCAATCAGCCCCAGCATTTT,CASSAGTGPNQPQHF
.,12,.,TRBV28,TRBJ2-7,TGTGCCAGCAGCCTCCAGGGGTACGAGCAGTACTTC,CASSLQGYEQYF
few,15,.,TRBV9,TRBJ1-2,TGTGCCAGCAGCGGGGGGACGGGACTTGGCTATGGCTACACCTTC,CASSGGTGLGYGYTF
.,17,TRBD2,TRBV4-1,TRBJ2-1,TGCGCCAGCAGCCAAGTTAAGGGACTAGCACGATACAATGAGCAGTTCTTC,CASSQVKGLARYNEQFF
.,12,.,TRBV19,TRBJ1-1,TGTGCCACCGGAGAGGCCCACGGGGATGCTTTCTTT,CATGEAHGDAFF
.,18,.,TRBV7-2,TRBJ1-5,TGTGCCAGCAGCTTACCCCCAACAGGAGCATATAGCAATCAGCCCCAGCATTTT,CASSLPPTGAYSNQPQHF
.,13,TRBD1,TRBV11-2,TRBJ2-7,TGTGCCAGCAGATCGGACAGGGCCTACGAGCAGTACTTC,CASRSDRAYEQYF
once,12,.,TRBV30,TRBJ1-4,TGTGCCTGGAGGGGCGAGGATGAAAAACTGTTTTTT,CAWRGEDEKLFF
.,14,.,TRBV5-1,TRBJ1-5,TGCGCCAGCAGCCCCGGTGAATTGGATCAGCCCCAGCATTTT,CASSPGELDQPQHF
.,15,.,TRBV28,TRBJ1-1,TGTGCCAGCAGTACTAACGGGGGGCAAGGAACTGAAGCTTTCTTT,CASSTNGGQGTEAFF
.,16,.,TRBV4-1,TRBJ2-7,TGCGCCAGCAGCCTAGATATAGGCAGGGGCTCCTACGAGCAGTACTTC,CASSLDIGRGSYEQYF
.,13,.,TRBV5-6,TRBJ1-1,TGTGCCAGCAGCTTGGGTAGGAACACTGAAGCTTTCTTT,CASSLGRNTEAFF
.,13,TRBD2,TRBV7-3,TRBJ2-1,TGTGCCAGCAGTTTGGAGCGGGAGTATGAGCAGTTCTTC,CASSLEREYEQFF
few,13,.,TRBV7-9,TRBJ2-7,TGTGCCAGCAGCTTAGCGGGGAGCTACGAGCAGTACTTC,CASSLAGSYEQYF
few,13,.,TRBV7-6,TRBJ2-3,TGTGCCAGCAGCTCCGCATCGGGGGATACGCAGTATTTT,CASSSASGDTQYF
.,18,TRBD1,TRBV5-1,TRBJ2-1,TGCGCCAGCAGCTTGGCCGGAGAAACAGGGGGCAGGGTGAATGAGCAGTTCTTC,CASSLAGETGGRVNEQFF
.,13,.,TRBV7-9,TRBJ2-3,TGTGCCAGCAGCTCCCCGTTGACAGATACGCAGTATTTT,CASSSPLTDTQYF
.,16,.,TRBV4-2,TRBJ2-1,TGTGCCAGCAGCCTCAAGATAGTCGGCGGAAACAATGAGCAGTTCTTC,CASSLKIVGGNNEQFF
.,11,.,TRBV5-1,TRBJ2-7,TGCGCCAGCAGAGCAGGCTACGAGCAGTACTTC,CASRAGYEQYF
.,13,.,TRBV5-1,TRBJ2-5,TGCGCCAGCAGCTTGGCTCCGCAAGAGACCCAGTACTTC,CASSLAPQETQYF
.,13,.,TRBV7-9,TRBJ1-2,TGTGCCAGCGGTCTACAGGGCCCGAGGGGCTACACCTTC,CASGLQGPRGYTF
.,14,.,TRBV2,TRBJ1-1,TGTGCCAGCAGTGCCCTCGGCAGGAACACTGAAGCTTTCTTT,CASSALGRNTEAFF
.,16,TRBD1,TRBV5-1,TRBJ2-2,TGCGCCAGCAGCCCGGGACAGGGGGCAGTCACCGGGGAGCTGTTTTTT,CASSPGQGAVTGELFF
.,14,TRBD2,TRBV9,TRBJ2-4,TGTGCCAGCAGCGTTGGGGCGGGAGTAAACATTCAGTACTTC,CASSVGAGVNIQYF
.,16,TRBD2,TRBV7-2,TRBJ2-5,TGTGCCAGCAGCACCTGGACTAGCGGGGGGCAAGAGACCCAGTACTTC,CASSTWTSGGQETQYF
.,16,TRBD2,TRBV4-2,TRBJ2-2,TGTGCCAGCAGCCAAGGCCTAGCGGGGAACACCGGGGAGCTGTTTTTT,CASSQGLAGNTGELFF
.,13,.,TRBV11-3,TRBJ2-1,TGTGCCAGCAGCTTAGGCCCGAACAATGAGCAGTTCTTC,CASSLGPNNEQFF
once,15,.,TRBV28,TRBJ2-2,TGTGCCAGCATCCCGGGACAATTTTACACCGGGGAGCTGTTTTTT,CASIPGQFYTGELFF
.,16,TRBD2,TRBV11-3,TRBJ2-2,TGTGCCAGCAGCCTAGGCGGGGGAGGTAGCACCGGGGAGCTGTTTTTT,CASSLGGGGSTGELFF
.,14,.,TRBV7-9,TRBJ2-1,TGTGCCAGCAGCTTAGTAGCGTCCTACAATGAGCAGTTCTTC,CASSLVASYNEQFF
.,14,.,TRBV11-2,TRBJ1-1,TGTGCCAGCAGCTTAGATCCGGCGAACACTGAAGCTTTCTTT,CASSLDPANTEAFF
.,15,TRBD2,TRBV10-3,TRBJ2-3,TGTGCCATCAGTGAACTAGCGGGGGCCACAGATACGCAGTATTTT,CAISELAGATDTQYF
.,16,TRBD1,TRBV9,TRBJ1-1,TGTGCCAGCAGCCGGGGGGGGACAGGTCCGTCCACTGAAGCTTTCTTT,CASSRGGTGPSTEAFF